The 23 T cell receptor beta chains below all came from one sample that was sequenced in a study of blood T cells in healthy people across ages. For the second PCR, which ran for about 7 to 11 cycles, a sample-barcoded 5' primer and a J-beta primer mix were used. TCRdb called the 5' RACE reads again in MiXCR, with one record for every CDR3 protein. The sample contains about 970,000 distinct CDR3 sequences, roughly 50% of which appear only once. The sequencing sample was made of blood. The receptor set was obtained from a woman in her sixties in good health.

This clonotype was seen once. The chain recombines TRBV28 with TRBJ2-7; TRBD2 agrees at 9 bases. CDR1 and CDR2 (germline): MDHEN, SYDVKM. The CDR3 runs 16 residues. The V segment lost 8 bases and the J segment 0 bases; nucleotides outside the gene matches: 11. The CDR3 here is CASYSSGTSYSYEQYF. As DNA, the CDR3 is TGTGCCAGCTACAGTTCCGGGACTAGCTACTCCTACGAGCAGTACTTC.

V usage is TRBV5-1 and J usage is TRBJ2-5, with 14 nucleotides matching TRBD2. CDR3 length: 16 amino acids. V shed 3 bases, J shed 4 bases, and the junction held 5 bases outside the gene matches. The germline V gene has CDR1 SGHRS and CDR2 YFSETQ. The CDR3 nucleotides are TGCGCCAGCAGCTCGACTAGCGGGAGGGCCTTAGAGACCCAGTACTTC. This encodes CASSSTSGRALETQYF.

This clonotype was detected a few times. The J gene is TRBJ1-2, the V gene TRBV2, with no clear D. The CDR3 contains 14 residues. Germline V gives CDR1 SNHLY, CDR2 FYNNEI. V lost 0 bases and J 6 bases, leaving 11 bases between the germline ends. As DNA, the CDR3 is TGTGCCAGCAGTGAAGCCCGGGTACGCGATGGCTACACCTTC. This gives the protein CASSEARVRDGYTF.

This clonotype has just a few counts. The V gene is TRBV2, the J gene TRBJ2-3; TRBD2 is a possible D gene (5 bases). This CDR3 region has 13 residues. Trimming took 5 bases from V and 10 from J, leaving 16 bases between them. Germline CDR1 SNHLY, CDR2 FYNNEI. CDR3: CASSRPLLASQYF. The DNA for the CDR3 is TGTGCCAGCAGTCGTCCGCTGTTAGCGTCGCAGTATTTT. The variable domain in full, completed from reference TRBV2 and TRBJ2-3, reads EPEVTQTPSHQVTQMGQEVILRCVPISNHLYFYWYRQILGQKVEFLVSFYNNEISEKSEIFDDQFSVERPDGSNFTLKIRSTKLEDSAMYFCASSRPLLASQYFGPGTRLTVL.

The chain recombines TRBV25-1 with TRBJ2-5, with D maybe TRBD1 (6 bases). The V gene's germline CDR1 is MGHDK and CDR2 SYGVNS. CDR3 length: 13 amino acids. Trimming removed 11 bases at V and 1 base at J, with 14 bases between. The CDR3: CASRQAFQETQYF. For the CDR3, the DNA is TGTGCCTCCCGACAGGCTTTCCAAGAGACCCAGTACTTC. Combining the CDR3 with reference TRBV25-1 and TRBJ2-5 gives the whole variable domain EADIYQTPRYLVIGTGKKITLECSQTMGHDKMYWYQQDPGMELHLIHYSYGVNSTEKGDLSSESTVSRIRTEHFPLTLESARPSHTSQYLCASRQAFQETQYFGPGTRLLVL.

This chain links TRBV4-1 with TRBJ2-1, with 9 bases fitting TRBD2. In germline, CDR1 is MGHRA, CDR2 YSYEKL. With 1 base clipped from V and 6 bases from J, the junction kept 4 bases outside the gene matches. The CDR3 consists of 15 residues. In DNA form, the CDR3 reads TGCGCCAGCAGCCAAGTAGCGGGAGTGGTCAATGAGCAGTTCTTC. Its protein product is CASSQVAGVVNEQFF.

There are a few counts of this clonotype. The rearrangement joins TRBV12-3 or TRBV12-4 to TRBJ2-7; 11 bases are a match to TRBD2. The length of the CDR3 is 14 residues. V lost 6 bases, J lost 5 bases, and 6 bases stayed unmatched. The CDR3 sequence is CASRVAGGPNEQYF. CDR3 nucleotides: TGTGCCAGCAGAGTAGCGGGAGGGCCCAACGAGCAGTACTTC.

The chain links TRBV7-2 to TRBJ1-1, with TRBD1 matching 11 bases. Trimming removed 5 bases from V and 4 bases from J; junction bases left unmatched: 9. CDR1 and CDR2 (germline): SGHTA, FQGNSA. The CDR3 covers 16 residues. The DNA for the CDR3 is TGTGCCAGCAGCCCAAGGACAGGGGGCGCGGGCACTGAAGCTTTCTTT. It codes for CASSPRTGGAGTEAFF. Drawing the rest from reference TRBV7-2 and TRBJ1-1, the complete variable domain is GAGVSQSPSNKVTEKGKDVELRCDPISGHTALYWYRQSLGQGLEFLIYFQGNSAPDKSGLPSDRFSAERTGGSVSTLTIQRTQQEDSAVYLCASSPRTGGAGTEAFFGQGTRLTVV.

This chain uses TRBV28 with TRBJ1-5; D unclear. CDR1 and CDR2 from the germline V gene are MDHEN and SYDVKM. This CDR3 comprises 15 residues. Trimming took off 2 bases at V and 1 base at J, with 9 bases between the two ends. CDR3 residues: CASSLAGSSNQPQHF. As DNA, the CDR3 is TGTGCCAGCAGTTTAGCCGGAAGCAGCAATCAGCCCCAGCATTTT. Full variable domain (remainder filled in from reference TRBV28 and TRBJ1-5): DVKVTQSSRYLVKRTGEKVFLECVQDMDHENMFWYRQDPGLGLRLIYFSYDVKMKEKGDIPEGYSVSREKKERFSLILESASTNQTSMYLCASSLAGSSNQPQHFGDGTRLSIL.

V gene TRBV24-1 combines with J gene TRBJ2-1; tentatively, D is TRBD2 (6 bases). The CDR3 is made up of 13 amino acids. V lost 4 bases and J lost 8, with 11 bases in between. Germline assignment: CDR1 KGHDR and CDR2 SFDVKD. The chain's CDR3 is CATSEGGSHEQFF. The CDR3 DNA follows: TGTGCCACCAGTGAGGGGGGAAGTCATGAGCAGTTCTTC.

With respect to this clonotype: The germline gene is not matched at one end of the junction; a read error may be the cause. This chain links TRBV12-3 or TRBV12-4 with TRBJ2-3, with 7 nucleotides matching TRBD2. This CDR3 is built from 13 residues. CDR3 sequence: CVSTCGGSDTQYF. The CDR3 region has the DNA TGTGTCAGCACCTGCGGGGGATCAGATACGCAGTATTTT.

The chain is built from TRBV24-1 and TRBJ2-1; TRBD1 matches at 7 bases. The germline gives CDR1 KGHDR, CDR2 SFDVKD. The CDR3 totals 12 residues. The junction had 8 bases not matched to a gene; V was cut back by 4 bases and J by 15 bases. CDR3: CATSEDRSGWFF. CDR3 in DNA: TGTGCCACCAGTGAGGACAGGTCGGGGTGGTTCTTC.

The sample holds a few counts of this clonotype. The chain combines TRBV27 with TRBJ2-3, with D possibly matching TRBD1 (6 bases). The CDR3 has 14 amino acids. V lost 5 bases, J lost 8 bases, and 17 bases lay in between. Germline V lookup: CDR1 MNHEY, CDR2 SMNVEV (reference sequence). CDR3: CASSPTGRSGTQYF. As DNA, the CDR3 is TGTGCCAGCAGTCCCACAGGGCGATCGGGTACGCAGTATTTT.

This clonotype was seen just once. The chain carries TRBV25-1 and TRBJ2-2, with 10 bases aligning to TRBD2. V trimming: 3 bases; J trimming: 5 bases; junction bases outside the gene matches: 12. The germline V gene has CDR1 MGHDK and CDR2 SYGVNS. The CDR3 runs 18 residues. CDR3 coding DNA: TGTGCCAGCAGTGAGCCCGTCCTAGCGGGAGCGAGGACCGGGGAGCTGTTTTTT. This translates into CASSEPVLAGARTGELFF.

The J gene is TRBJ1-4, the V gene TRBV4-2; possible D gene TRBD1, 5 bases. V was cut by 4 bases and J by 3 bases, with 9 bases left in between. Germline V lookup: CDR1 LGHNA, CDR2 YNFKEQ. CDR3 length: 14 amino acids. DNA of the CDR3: TGTGCCAGCAGCCCAGGGATGGCTAATGAAAAACTGTTTTTT. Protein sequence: CASSPGMANEKLFF.

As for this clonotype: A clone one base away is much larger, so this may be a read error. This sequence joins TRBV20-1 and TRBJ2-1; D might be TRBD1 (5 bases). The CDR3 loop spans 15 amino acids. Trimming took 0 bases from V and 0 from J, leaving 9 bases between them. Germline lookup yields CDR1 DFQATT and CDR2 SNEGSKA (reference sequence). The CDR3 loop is CSARDGASSYNEQFF. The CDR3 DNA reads TGCAGTGCTAGAGATGGGGCCAGCTCCTACAATGAGCAGTTCTTC.

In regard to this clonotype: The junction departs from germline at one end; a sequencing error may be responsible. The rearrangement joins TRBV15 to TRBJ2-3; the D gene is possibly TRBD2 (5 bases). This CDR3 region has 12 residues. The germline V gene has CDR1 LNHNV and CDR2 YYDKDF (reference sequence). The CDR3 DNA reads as TGTGCCACAGGTGGGAGCACGGATACGCAGTATTTT. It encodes CATGGSTDTQYF.

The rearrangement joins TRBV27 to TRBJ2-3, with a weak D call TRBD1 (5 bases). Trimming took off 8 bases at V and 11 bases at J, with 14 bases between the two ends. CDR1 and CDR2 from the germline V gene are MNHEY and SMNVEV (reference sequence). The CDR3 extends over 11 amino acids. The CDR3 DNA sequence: TGTGCCAGCGCGGACACAATAAAGCAGTATTTT. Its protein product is CASADTIKQYF.

CDR3 coding DNA: TGTGCCAGCAACCCCCTGGTCGGGGAAACCGTCTCCTACGAGCAGTACTTC. This codes for CASNPLVGETVSYEQYF. The chain couples TRBV28 to TRBJ2-4, with TRBD2 as a possible D gene (5 bases). The DNA end favors TRBJ2-7, so the J call may be wrong. The CDR3 has 17 amino acids. Germline assignment: CDR1 MDHEN and CDR2 SYDVKM.

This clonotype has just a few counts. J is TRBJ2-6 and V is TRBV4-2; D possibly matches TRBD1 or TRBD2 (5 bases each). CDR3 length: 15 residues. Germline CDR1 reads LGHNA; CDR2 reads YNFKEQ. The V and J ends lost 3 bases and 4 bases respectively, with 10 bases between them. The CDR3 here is CASSHIGTGANVLTF. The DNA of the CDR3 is TGTGCCAGCAGCCATATCGGGACGGGGGCCAACGTCCTGACTTTC.

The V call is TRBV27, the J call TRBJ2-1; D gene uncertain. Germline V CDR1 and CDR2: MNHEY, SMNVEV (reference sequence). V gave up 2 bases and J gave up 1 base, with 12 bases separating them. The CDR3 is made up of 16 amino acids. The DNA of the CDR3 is TGTGCCAGCAGTTTAAAAGGTTGGTGGTCCTACAATGAGCAGTTCTTC. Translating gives CASSLKGWWSYNEQFF.

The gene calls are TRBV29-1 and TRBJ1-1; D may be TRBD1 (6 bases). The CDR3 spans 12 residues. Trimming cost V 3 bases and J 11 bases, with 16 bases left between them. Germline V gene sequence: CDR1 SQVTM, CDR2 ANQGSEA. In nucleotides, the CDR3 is TGCAGCGTTGATTTGGGGGCTGATTCTGCTTTCTTT. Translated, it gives CSVDLGADSAFF.

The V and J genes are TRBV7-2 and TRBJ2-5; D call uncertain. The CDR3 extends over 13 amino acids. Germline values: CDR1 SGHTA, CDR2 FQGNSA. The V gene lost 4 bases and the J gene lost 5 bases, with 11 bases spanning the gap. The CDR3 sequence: CASSYVSRETQYF. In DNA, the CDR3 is TGTGCCAGCAGCTATGTCTCGCGGGAGACCCAGTACTTC.